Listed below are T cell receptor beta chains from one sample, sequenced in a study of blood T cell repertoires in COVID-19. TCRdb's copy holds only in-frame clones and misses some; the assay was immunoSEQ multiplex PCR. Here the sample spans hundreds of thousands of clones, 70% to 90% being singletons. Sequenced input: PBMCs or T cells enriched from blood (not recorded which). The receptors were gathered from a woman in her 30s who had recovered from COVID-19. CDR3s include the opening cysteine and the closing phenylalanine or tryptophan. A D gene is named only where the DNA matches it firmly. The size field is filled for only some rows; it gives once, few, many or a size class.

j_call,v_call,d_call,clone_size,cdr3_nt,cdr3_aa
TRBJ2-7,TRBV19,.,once,TGTGCCAGTAGTATGGGCCCTCCCGGGAGCTCCTACGAGCAGTACTTC,CASSMGPPGSSYEQYF
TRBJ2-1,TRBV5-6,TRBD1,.,TGTGCCAGCATGCAGGGGGCGGCTTACAATGAGCAGTTCTTC,CASMQGAAYNEQFF
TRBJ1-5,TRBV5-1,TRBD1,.,TGCGCCAGCAGCTTCGGGACAGGTAATCAGCCCCAGCATTTT,CASSFGTGNQPQHF
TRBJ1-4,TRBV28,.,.,TGTGCCAGCAGTCCCTCAGGTGGAGGGAATGAAAAACTGTTTTTT,CASSPSGGGNEKLFF
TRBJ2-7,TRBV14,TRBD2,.,TGTGCCAGCAGCCAAGATAGGGGACTAGCTCGATACGAGCAGTACTTC,CASSQDRGLARYEQYF
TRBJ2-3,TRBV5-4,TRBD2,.,TGTGCCACGGGGGCGGGGGGCGCAGATACGCAGTATTTT,CATGAGGADTQYF
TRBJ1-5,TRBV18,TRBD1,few,TGTGCCAGCTCACTTACAGGGGCCGATCTCAATCAGCCCCAGCATTTT,CASSLTGADLNQPQHF
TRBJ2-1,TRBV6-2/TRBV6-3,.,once,TGTGCCAGCAGCCGAGGGATTTATGAGCAGTTCTTC,CASSRGIYEQFF
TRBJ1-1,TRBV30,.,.,TGTGCCTGGGCCATTCAGGTGAACACTGAAGCTTTCTTT,CAWAIQVNTEAFF
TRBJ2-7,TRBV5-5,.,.,TGTGCCAGCAGCTTGGAAGGCAGAGACAGCTACGAGCAGTACTTC,CASSLEGRDSYEQYF
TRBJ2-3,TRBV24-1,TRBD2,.,TGTGCCACCAGTGATCCGGGGGCTAGCGGGTATGGTAATACGCAGTATTTT,CATSDPGASGYGNTQYF
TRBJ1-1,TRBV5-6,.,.,TGTGCCAGCAGCTTCGACGGGATGGGAGCTTTCTTT,CASSFDGMGAFF
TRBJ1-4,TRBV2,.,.,TGTGCCAGCAGTGAAGACAGTAATGAAAAACTGTTTTTT,CASSEDSNEKLFF
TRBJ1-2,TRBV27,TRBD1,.,TGTGCCAGCAGTTTGACAGGGACTAACTATGGCTACACCTTC,CASSLTGTNYGYTF
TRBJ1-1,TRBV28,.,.,TGTGCCAGCAGTCTGCCCCCCCCGAGAACTGAAGCTTTCTTT,CASSLPPPRTEAFF
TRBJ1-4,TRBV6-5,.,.,TGTGCCAGCAGTCCCCAGGGGAAGTCTAATGAAAAACTGTTTTTT,CASSPQGKSNEKLFF
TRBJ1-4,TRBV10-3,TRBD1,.,TGTGCCATCAGTGATAAGGGACAGGGGGCAGCTAATGAAAAACTGTTTTTT,CAISDKGQGAANEKLFF
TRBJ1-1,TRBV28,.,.,TGTGCCAGCAGGCCGCAGGGGAACACTGAAGCTTTCTTT,CASRPQGNTEAFF
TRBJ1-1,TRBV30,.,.,TGTGCCTGGAGTGTGTCAGGGGCCACTGAAGCTTTCTTT,CAWSVSGATEAFF
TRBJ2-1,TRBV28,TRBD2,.,TGTGCCAGCAGTTTAATCTCCGGACTAGCGGGATACAATGAGCAGTTCTTC,CASSLISGLAGYNEQFF
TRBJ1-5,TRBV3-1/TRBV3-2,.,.,TGTGCCAGCAGCCGGGCACAGGGAAGCAATCAGCCCCAGCATTTT,CASSRAQGSNQPQHF
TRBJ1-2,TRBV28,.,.,TGTGCCAGCAGTTCACTCGCTGGGGGACACCGTTTGAATAACTATGGCTACACCTTC,CASSSLAGGHRLNNYGYTF
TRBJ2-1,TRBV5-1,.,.,TGCGCCAGCAGCTGGTTACAGGGTGGTGAGCAGTTCTTC,CASSWLQGGEQFF
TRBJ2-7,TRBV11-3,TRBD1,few,TGTGCCAGCAGCTTACAGGGACAGGCGGGCTCCTACGAGCAGTACTTC,CASSLQGQAGSYEQYF
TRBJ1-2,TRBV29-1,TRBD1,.,TGCAGCGTTTTTCCCGGGACAGGGAAAGCGCCTAACTATGGCTACACCTTC,CSVFPGTGKAPNYGYTF
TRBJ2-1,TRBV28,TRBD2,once,TGTGCCAGCAGTTTGTGGCTAGCGGGAGAAAATGAGCAGTTCTTC,CASSLWLAGENEQFF
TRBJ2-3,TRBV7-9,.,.,TGTGCCAGCAGCTTAGTCGCGAAAAAGAGGGGAGGCGATACGCAGTATTTT,CASSLVAKKRGGDTQYF
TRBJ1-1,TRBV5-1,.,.,TGCGCCAGCAGCTTGGGCTATAACACTGAAGCTTTCTTT,CASSLGYNTEAFF
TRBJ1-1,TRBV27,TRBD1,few,TGTGCCAGCAGACCTTCCGGGACAGGGGCTGAAGCTTTCTTT,CASRPSGTGAEAFF
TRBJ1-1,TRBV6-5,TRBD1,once,TGTGCCAGCAGAAGGGACAGAGTAATGAACACTGAAGCTTTCTTT,CASRRDRVMNTEAFF
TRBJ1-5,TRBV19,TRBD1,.,TGTGCCAGTGGAGAGACCAGGGGGCTTCAGCCCCAGCATTTT,CASGETRGLQPQHF
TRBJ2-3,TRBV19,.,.,TGTGCCAGTAGTATTGGCCCCCGAGATACGCAGTATTTT,CASSIGPRDTQYF
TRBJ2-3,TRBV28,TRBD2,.,TGTGCCAGTCGACTAGCGGGCCTGGACGGAGATACGCAGTATTTT,CASRLAGLDGDTQYF
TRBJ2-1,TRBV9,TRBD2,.,TGTGCCAGCAGGGCTAGCGGGGGGACGTACAATGAGCAGTTCTTC,CASRASGGTYNEQFF
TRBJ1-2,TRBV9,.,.,TGTGCCAGCAGCGTAGGACAGACTTATGGCTACACCTTC,CASSVGQTYGYTF
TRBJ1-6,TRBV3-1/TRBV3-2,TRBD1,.,TGTGCCAGCACTCAGGGGGCTCTCTATAATTCACCCCTCCACTTT,CASTQGALYNSPLHF
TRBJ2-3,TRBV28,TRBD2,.,TGTGCCAGCAGAATAGCGGGGGGCCTGACAGATACGCAGTATTTT,CASRIAGGLTDTQYF
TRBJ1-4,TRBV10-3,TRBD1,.,TGTGCCACGAGTAGCACAGGGGTTGATGAAAAACTGTTTTTT,CATSSTGVDEKLFF
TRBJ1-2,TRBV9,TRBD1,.,TGTGCCAGCAGCCCCAAGACAGGGGCTAGGGGCTACACCTTC,CASSPKTGARGYTF
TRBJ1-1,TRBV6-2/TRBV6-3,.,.,TGTGCCAGCAGTTACCCGGGCGGGCCCACTGAAGCTTTCTTT,CASSYPGGPTEAFF
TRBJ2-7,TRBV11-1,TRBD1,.,TGTGCCAGCAGCTGGGGACAGGGGTTTTACTACGAGCAGTACTTC,CASSWGQGFYYEQYF
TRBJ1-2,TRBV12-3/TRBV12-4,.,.,TGTGCCAGCAGTCCCACAAAACAAGTTGGCTACACCTTC,CASSPTKQVGYTF
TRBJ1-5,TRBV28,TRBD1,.,TGTGCCAGCACCCCCCCCGGGACAGCTTATCAGCCCCAGCATTTT,CASTPPGTAYQPQHF
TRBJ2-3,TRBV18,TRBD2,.,TGTGCCAGCTCGACTAGCGCCCCCCAGTTGTACGGCACAGATACGCAGTATTTT,CASSTSAPQLYGTDTQYF
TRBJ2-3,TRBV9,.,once,TGTGCCAGCAGCGTGGCGGGAATTTATAGTACAGATACGCAGTATTTT,CASSVAGIYSTDTQYF
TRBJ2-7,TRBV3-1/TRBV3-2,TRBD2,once,TGTGCCAGCAGCCCCACCCGGCGCGGGAGTCACTACGAGCAGTACTTC,CASSPTRRGSHYEQYF
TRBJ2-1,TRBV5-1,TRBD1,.,TGCGCCAGCAGCCTAAGGGGACAGGGGTCCTACAATGAGCAGTTCTTC,CASSLRGQGSYNEQFF
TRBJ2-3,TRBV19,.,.,TGTGCCAGTAGTGGGACAACTACTAGGTTCACAGATACGCAGTATTTT,CASSGTTTRFTDTQYF
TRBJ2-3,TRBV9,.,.,TGTGCCAGCAGCATCCGGGGGTGGGGTACAGATACGCAGTATTTT,CASSIRGWGTDTQYF
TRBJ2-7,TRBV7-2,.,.,TGTGCCAGCAGCCCCCGTGGAGGCTACGAGCAGTACTTC,CASSPRGGYEQYF
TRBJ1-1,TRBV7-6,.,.,TGTGCCAGCGTATACGGATTGTTGGGGGGACGGACTGAAGCTTTCTTT,CASVYGLLGGRTEAFF
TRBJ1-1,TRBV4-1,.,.,TGCGCCAGCAGCCATCGACAGAATCTGAACACTGAAGCTTTCTTT,CASSHRQNLNTEAFF